Listed below are T cell receptor beta chains from one sample, sequenced in a study of blood T cell repertoires in COVID-19. Repertoires were generated with immunoSEQ multiplex PCR, while TCRdb's copy carries only in-frame clones and drops some. This table holds about 140,000 clones, 84% found once. Material for sequencing was PBMCs or T cells enriched from blood (not recorded which). All receptors derive from a man in his forties with acute COVID-19. The CDR3 runs from the conserved cysteine through the conserved F or W. D genes are given only for firm matches. The size entry is marked missing in some rows and otherwise reads once, few, many or a size class.

v_call: TRBV11-2; d_call: NA; clone_size: NA; j_call: TRBJ1-2; cdr3_nt: TGTGCCAGCAGCCCGACGACAGGAACTGTCTATGGCTACACCTTC; cdr3_aa: CASSPTTGTVYGYTF
v_call: TRBV5-1; d_call: NA; clone_size: once; j_call: TRBJ1-1; cdr3_nt: TGCGCCAGCAGCTTGCTGGCAGGGAACACTGAAGCTTTCTTT; cdr3_aa: CASSLLAGNTEAFF
v_call: TRBV6-5; d_call: NA; clone_size: NA; j_call: TRBJ2-3; cdr3_nt: TGTGCCAGCAGTCTCGGTGGCACAGATACGCAGTATTTT; cdr3_aa: CASSLGGTDTQYF
v_call: TRBV10-1; d_call: TRBD2; clone_size: NA; j_call: TRBJ2-3; cdr3_nt: TGCGCCAGCAGTGAGTCAGGGACTAGCGGGGGGGCTTGGACAGATACGCAGTATTTT; cdr3_aa: CASSESGTSGGAWTDTQYF
v_call: TRBV4-2; d_call: NA; clone_size: NA; j_call: TRBJ2-1; cdr3_nt: TGTGCCAGCAGCCAAGATTCTCCCAGGGATGAGCAGTTCTTC; cdr3_aa: CASSQDSPRDEQFF
v_call: TRBV19; d_call: TRBD2; clone_size: NA; j_call: TRBJ2-1; cdr3_nt: TGTGCCAGTACCCGGACTAGCGGAAACAATGAGCAGTTCTTC; cdr3_aa: CASTRTSGNNEQFF
v_call: TRBV28; d_call: NA; clone_size: NA; j_call: TRBJ1-5; cdr3_nt: TGTGCCAGCCGGACAGCGAATAGCAATCAGCCCCAGCATTTT; cdr3_aa: CASRTANSNQPQHF
v_call: TRBV9; d_call: NA; clone_size: NA; j_call: TRBJ1-2; cdr3_nt: TGTGCCAGCAGCGTAGACGGAGAGGACTATGGCTACACCTTC; cdr3_aa: CASSVDGEDYGYTF
v_call: TRBV12-3/TRBV12-4; d_call: NA; clone_size: NA; j_call: TRBJ1-2; cdr3_nt: TGTGCCAGCAGTTTTGGGGAGTATGGCTACACCTTC; cdr3_aa: CASSFGEYGYTF
v_call: TRBV9; d_call: NA; clone_size: NA; j_call: TRBJ1-6; cdr3_nt: TGTGCCAGCAGCCCCGGGCAGGGGATTTCACCCCTCCACTTT; cdr3_aa: CASSPGQGISPLHF
v_call: TRBV29-1; d_call: NA; clone_size: NA; j_call: TRBJ2-3; cdr3_nt: TGCAGCGTTGTCGAGATAGCGGTTAGCACAGATACGCAGTATTTT; cdr3_aa: CSVVEIAVSTDTQYF
v_call: TRBV5-1; d_call: TRBD1; clone_size: NA; j_call: TRBJ2-2; cdr3_nt: TGCGCCAGCACTCCGGGACAGGGGGCCGAGGGCACCGGGGAGCTGTTTTTT; cdr3_aa: CASTPGQGAEGTGELFF
v_call: TRBV4-3; d_call: TRBD2; clone_size: NA; j_call: TRBJ2-3; cdr3_nt: TGCGCCAGCAGCCAAGATCTTGGATCGGGAGGGGGGTATACGCAGTATTTT; cdr3_aa: CASSQDLGSGGGYTQYF
v_call: TRBV4-1; d_call: NA; clone_size: NA; j_call: TRBJ1-5; cdr3_nt: TGCGCCAGCAGCCCTCTCCCAGGGGATTTACAGCCCCAGCATTTT; cdr3_aa: CASSPLPGDLQPQHF
v_call: TRBV7-2; d_call: NA; clone_size: NA; j_call: TRBJ1-2; cdr3_nt: TGTGCCAGCAGCTTGGGCGGTAGAGCGGCCCAGAGTAGTGGCTACACCTTC; cdr3_aa: CASSLGGRAAQSSGYTF
v_call: TRBV18; d_call: NA; clone_size: NA; j_call: TRBJ1-4; cdr3_nt: TGTGCCAGCTCACCGAGACAAGACCTTAATGAAAAACTGTTTTTT; cdr3_aa: CASSPRQDLNEKLFF
v_call: TRBV7-8; d_call: TRBD1; clone_size: NA; j_call: TRBJ2-7; cdr3_nt: TGTGCCAGCAGCTTAGGGGACAGTCTCTACGAGCAGTACTTC; cdr3_aa: CASSLGDSLYEQYF
v_call: TRBV10-3; d_call: TRBD1; clone_size: NA; j_call: TRBJ1-4; cdr3_nt: TGTGCCACGGGACAGGGGTTAGGTGCAACTAATGAAAAACTGTTTTTT; cdr3_aa: CATGQGLGATNEKLFF
v_call: TRBV6-2/TRBV6-3; d_call: TRBD2; clone_size: few; j_call: TRBJ2-2; cdr3_nt: TGTGCCAGCAGTTACACTAGACTAGCGGCGAACACCGGGGAGCTGTTTTTT; cdr3_aa: CASSYTRLAANTGELFF
v_call: TRBV24-1; d_call: TRBD2; clone_size: once; j_call: TRBJ2-1; cdr3_nt: TGTGCCACCAGTGATCCCCGGCGTAGCGGGAGAGACAATGAGCAGTTCTTC; cdr3_aa: CATSDPRRSGRDNEQFF
v_call: TRBV5-5; d_call: TRBD2; clone_size: few; j_call: TRBJ2-7; cdr3_nt: TGTGCCAGCAGCTTTGGCGGGAGGGCATCCTACGAGCAGTACTTC; cdr3_aa: CASSFGGRASYEQYF
v_call: TRBV11-3; d_call: NA; clone_size: NA; j_call: TRBJ2-1; cdr3_nt: TGTGCCAGCAGTTCTGGGGGCCACTCCTACAATGAGCAGTTCTTC; cdr3_aa: CASSSGGHSYNEQFF
v_call: TRBV29-1; d_call: NA; clone_size: NA; j_call: TRBJ1-2; cdr3_nt: TGCAGCGTTACGGGTTATCTCGGTGGCTACACCTTC; cdr3_aa: CSVTGYLGGYTF
v_call: TRBV18; d_call: NA; clone_size: NA; j_call: TRBJ2-2; cdr3_nt: TGTGCCAGCTCACCAACCTATCGGGGAACCGGGGAGCTGTTTTTT; cdr3_aa: CASSPTYRGTGELFF
v_call: TRBV5-4; d_call: TRBD1; clone_size: NA; j_call: TRBJ1-2; cdr3_nt: TGTGCCAGCAGCTGGGACAGGGTAAACTATGGCTACACCTTC; cdr3_aa: CASSWDRVNYGYTF
v_call: TRBV27; d_call: NA; clone_size: NA; j_call: TRBJ2-1; cdr3_nt: TGTGCCAGCAGTCATTACAATGAGCAGTTCTTC; cdr3_aa: CASSHYNEQFF
v_call: TRBV30; d_call: TRBD1; clone_size: NA; j_call: TRBJ1-1; cdr3_nt: TGTGCCTGGACCGTCAGGGGGGCCAACACTGAAGCTTTCTTT; cdr3_aa: CAWTVRGANTEAFF
v_call: TRBV12-2; d_call: NA; clone_size: NA; j_call: TRBJ2-3; cdr3_nt: TGTGCAAGTCGCTTAGCGGGGAGAACGGCGCAGTATTTT; cdr3_aa: CASRLAGRTAQYF
v_call: TRBV5-8; d_call: NA; clone_size: NA; j_call: TRBJ2-4; cdr3_nt: TGTGCCAGCAGCCGGGGGGCGGGGCCTAAGTACTTC; cdr3_aa: CASSRGAGPKYF
v_call: TRBV27; d_call: NA; clone_size: NA; j_call: TRBJ2-2; cdr3_nt: TGTGCCAGCAGTTTGGCGGCTAGTATCGGGGAGCTGTTTTTT; cdr3_aa: CASSLAASIGELFF
v_call: TRBV6-1; d_call: TRBD2; clone_size: NA; j_call: TRBJ2-5; cdr3_nt: TGTGCCAGCAGTGAAATGGCGGGGGGGCCGGGGACCCAGTACTTC; cdr3_aa: CASSEMAGGPGTQYF
v_call: TRBV4-2; d_call: NA; clone_size: NA; j_call: TRBJ1-2; cdr3_nt: TGTGCCAGCAGCCAAGACAGGGAAGCTAACTATGGCTACACCTTC; cdr3_aa: CASSQDREANYGYTF
v_call: TRBV29-1; d_call: TRBD1; clone_size: NA; j_call: TRBJ1-1; cdr3_nt: TGCAGCGTACAAGGGACAGGCGGAACTGAAGCTTTCTTT; cdr3_aa: CSVQGTGGTEAFF
v_call: TRBV9; d_call: TRBD1; clone_size: NA; j_call: TRBJ1-1; cdr3_nt: TGTGCCAGCAGACGGGGACAGGATAACACTGAAGCTTTCTTT; cdr3_aa: CASRRGQDNTEAFF
v_call: TRBV12-3/TRBV12-4; d_call: TRBD1; clone_size: few; j_call: TRBJ1-3; cdr3_nt: TGTGCCAGCTCTAGGGGGCTTGGAAACACCATATATTTT; cdr3_aa: CASSRGLGNTIYF
v_call: TRBV9; d_call: TRBD1; clone_size: NA; j_call: TRBJ2-2; cdr3_nt: TGTGCCAGCAGCGTGGCAGGGGGCCCGGACACCGGGGAGCTGTTTTTT; cdr3_aa: CASSVAGGPDTGELFF
v_call: TRBV6-5; d_call: NA; clone_size: NA; j_call: TRBJ2-7; cdr3_nt: TGTGCCAGCAGATCAGACACGGCCTACGAGCAGTACTTC; cdr3_aa: CASRSDTAYEQYF
v_call: TRBV6-5; d_call: TRBD1; clone_size: NA; j_call: TRBJ1-2; cdr3_nt: TGTGCCAGCAGTTTCCGCCGGGACAGGGATGACTACACCTTC; cdr3_aa: CASSFRRDRDDYTF
v_call: TRBV2; d_call: NA; clone_size: few; j_call: TRBJ2-1; cdr3_nt: TGTGCCAGCAGTGTAGAAGCGGTGGACTACAATGAGCAGTTCTTC; cdr3_aa: CASSVEAVDYNEQFF
v_call: TRBV7-2; d_call: TRBD2; clone_size: NA; j_call: TRBJ2-7; cdr3_nt: TGTGCCAGCAGCCCCGTAGCGGGAGGGCCACACGAGCAGTACTTC; cdr3_aa: CASSPVAGGPHEQYF
v_call: TRBV5-1; d_call: NA; clone_size: NA; j_call: TRBJ1-4; cdr3_nt: TGCGCCAGCAGCTTGTTCGGAACGGAGGGTGAAAAACTGTTTTTT; cdr3_aa: CASSLFGTEGEKLFF